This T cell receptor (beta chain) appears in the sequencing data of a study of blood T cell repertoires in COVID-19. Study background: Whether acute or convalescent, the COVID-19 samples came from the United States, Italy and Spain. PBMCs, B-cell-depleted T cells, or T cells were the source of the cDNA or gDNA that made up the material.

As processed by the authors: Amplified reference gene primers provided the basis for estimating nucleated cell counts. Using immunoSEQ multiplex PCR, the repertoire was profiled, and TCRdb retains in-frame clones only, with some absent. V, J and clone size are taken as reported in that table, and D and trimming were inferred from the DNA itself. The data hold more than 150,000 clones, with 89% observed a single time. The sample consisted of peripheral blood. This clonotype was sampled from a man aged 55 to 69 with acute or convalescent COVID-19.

The CDR3, as DNA: TGTGCCGGATCAGGACAGGGGACAAGCTCCTACAATGAGCAGTTCTTC. The encoded protein is CAGSGQGTSSYNEQFF. The chain combines TRBV2 with TRBJ2-1; the match to TRBD1 covers 9 bases. The CDR3 has 16 residues. Germline V gene sequence: CDR1 SNHLY, CDR2 FYNNEI. Unmatched junction bases numbered 11, after V lost 11 bases and J lost 0 bases.